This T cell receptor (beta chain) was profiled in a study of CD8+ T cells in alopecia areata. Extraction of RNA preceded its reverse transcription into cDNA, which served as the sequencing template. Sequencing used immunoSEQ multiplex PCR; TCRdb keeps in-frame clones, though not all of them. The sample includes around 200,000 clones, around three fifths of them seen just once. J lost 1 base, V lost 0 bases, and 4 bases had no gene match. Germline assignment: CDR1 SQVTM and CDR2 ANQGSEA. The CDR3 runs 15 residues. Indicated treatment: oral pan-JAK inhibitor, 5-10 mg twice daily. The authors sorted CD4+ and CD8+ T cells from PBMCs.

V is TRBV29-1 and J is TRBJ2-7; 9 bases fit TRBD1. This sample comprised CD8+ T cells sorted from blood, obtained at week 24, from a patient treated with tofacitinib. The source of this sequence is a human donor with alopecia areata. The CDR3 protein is CSVEDRTGASYEQYF. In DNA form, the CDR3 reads TGCAGCGTTGAAGATAGGACAGGGGCTTCCTACGAGCAGTACTTC.